This T cell receptor beta chain was sequenced during a study of shared clonotypes between healthy human individuals. Notes on the study in general: Limitation of the genetic and exposure-history diversity represented came from the few donors.

Genomic DNA of each subset was evenly split across several immunoSEQ plates. Generated by immunoSEQ multiplex PCR, the TCRdb table keeps only in-frame clones and is missing some. This table holds 450,000 to 500,000 clones, around four fifths found once. As for this clone: The antigen remains unidentified. The junction departs from germline at one end; a sequencing error may be responsible.

The CDR3 totals 13 residues. Germline CDR1 reads SGHVS; CDR2 reads FQNEAQ. This sequence joins TRBV7-8 and TRBJ2-7, with D perhaps being TRBD1 or TRBD2 (5 bases each). The origin of this receptor is a woman between 35 and 50 years old in good health. Some clones in this sample may be carry-over from other donors' samples. Sequenced: PBMCs. CDR3 nucleotide sequence: TGTGCCAGCAGCTTAGGGGGGTCTTACGAGCAGTGCTTC. Amino acids: CASSLGGSYEQCF. Full variable domain (rest looked up from reference TRBV7-8 and TRBJ2-7): GAGVSQSPRYKVAKRGQDVALRCDPISGHVSLFWYQQALGQGPEFLTYFQNEAQLDKSGLPSDRFFAERPEGSVSTLKIQRTQQEDSAVYLCASSLGGSYEQCFGPGTRLTVT.